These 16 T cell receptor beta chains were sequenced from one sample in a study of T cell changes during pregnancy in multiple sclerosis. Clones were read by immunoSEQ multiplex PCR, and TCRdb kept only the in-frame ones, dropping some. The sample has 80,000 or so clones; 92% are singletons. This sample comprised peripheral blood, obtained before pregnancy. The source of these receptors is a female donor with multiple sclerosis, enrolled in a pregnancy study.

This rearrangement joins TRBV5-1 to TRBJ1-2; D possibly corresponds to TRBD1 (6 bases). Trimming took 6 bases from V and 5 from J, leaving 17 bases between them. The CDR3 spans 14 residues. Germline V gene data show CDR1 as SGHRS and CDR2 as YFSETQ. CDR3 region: CASKQGEPLYGYTF. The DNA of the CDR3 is TGCGCCAGCAAACAGGGTGAACCACTATATGGCTACACCTTC.

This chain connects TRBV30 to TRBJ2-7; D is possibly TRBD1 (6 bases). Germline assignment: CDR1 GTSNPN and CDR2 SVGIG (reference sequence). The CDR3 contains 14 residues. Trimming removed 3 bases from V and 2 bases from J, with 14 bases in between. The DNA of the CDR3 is TGTGCCTGGAGACCCGGGACACGGCCCTACGAGCAGTACTTC. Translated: CAWRPGTRPYEQYF.

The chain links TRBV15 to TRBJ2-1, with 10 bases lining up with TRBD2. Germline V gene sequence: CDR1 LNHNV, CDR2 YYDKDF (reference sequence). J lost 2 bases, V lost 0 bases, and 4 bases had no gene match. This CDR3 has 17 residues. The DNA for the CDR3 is TGTGCCACCAGCAGAGACCTAGCGGGGGTGGCCTACAATGAGCAGTTCTTC. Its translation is CATSRDLAGVAYNEQFF.

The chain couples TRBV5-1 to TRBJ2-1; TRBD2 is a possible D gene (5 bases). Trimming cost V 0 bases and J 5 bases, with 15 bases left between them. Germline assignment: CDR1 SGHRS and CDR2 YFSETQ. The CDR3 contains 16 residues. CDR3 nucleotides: TGCGCCAGCAGCTTGGCCGAGACGGGGTTCCACAATGAGCAGTTCTTC. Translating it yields CASSLAETGFHNEQFF.

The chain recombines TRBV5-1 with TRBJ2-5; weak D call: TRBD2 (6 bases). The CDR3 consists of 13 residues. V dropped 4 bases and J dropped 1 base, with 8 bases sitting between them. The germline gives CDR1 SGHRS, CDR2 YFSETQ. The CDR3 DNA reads TGCGCCAGCAGCGAGACTAGCCAAGAGACCCAGTACTTC. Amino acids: CASSETSQETQYF.

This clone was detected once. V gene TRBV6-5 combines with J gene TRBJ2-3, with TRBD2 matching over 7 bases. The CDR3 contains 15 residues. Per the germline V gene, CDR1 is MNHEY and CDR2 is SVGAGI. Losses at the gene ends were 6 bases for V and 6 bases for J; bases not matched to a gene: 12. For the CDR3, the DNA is TGTGCCAGCAGCCACGCCGCGGGGGTAGGGGATACGCAGTATTTT. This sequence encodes CASSHAAGVGDTQYF.

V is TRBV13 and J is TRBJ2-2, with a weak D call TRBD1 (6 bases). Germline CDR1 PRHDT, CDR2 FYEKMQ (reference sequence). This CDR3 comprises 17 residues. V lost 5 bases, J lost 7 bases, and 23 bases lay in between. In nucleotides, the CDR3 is TGTGCCAGCAGCCCTACACCCCCCTCAGGGGCGCACGGGGAGCTGTTTTTT. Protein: CASSPTPPSGAHGELFF.

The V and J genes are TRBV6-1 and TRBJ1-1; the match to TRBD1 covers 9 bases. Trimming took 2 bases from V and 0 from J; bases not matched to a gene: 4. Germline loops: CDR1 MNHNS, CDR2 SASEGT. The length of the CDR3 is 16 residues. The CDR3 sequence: CASSEPRDRVNTEAFF. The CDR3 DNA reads TGTGCCAGCAGTGAACCCCGGGACAGGGTGAACACTGAAGCTTTCTTT.

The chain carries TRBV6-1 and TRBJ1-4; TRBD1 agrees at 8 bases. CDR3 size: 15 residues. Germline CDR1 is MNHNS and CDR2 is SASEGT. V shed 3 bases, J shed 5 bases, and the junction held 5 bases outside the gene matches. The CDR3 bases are TGTGCCAGCAGTGAGGGGACAGGTTTAAATGAAAAACTGTTTTTT. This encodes CASSEGTGLNEKLFF.

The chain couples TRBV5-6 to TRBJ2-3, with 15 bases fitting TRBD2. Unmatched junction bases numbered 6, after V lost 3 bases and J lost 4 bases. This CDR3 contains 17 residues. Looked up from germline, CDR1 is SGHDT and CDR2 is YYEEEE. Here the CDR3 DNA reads TGTGCCAGCAGCTCCGGGACTAGCGGGGGGAGGGCAGATACGCAGTATTTT. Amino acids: CASSSGTSGGRADTQYF.

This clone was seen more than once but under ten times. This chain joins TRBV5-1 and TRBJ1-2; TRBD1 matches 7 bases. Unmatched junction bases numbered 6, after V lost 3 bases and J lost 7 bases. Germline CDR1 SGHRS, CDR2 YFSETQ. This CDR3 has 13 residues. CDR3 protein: CASSSGQDAGYTF. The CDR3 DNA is TGCGCCAGCAGCTCCGGACAGGACGCTGGCTACACCTTC.

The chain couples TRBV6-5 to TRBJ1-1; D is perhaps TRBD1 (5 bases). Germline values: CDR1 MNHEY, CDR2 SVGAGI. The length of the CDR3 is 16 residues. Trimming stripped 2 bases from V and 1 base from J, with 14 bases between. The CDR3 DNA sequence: TGTGCCAGCAGTTACATCCCAGGGCGCGGGAACACTGAAGCTTTCTTT. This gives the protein CASSYIPGRGNTEAFF.

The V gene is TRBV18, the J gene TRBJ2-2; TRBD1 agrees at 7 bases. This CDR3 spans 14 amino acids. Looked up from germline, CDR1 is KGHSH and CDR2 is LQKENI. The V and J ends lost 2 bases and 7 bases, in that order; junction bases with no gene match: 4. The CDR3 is CASSPGQEVGELFF. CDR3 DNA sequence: TGTGCCAGCTCACCAGGACAGGAGGTCGGGGAGCTGTTTTTT.

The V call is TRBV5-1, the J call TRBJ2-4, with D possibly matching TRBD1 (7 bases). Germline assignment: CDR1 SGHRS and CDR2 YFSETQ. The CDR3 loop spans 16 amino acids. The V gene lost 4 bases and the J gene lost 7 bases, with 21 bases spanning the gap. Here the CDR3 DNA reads TGCGCCAGCAGCCCTCCCCCGGGGGACAGAGAGAACATTCAGTACTTC. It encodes CASSPPPGDRENIQYF.

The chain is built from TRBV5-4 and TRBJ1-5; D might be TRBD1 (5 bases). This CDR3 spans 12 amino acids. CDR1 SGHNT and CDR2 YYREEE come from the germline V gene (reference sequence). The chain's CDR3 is CGNGVGDQPQHF. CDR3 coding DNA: TGTGGAAATGGAGTAGGGGATCAGCCCCAGCATTTT.

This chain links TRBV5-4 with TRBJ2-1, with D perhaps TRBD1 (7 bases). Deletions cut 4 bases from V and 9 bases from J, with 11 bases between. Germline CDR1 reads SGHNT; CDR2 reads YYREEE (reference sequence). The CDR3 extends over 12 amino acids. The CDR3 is CASSPGGFEQFF. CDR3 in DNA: TGTGCCAGCAGCCCAGGGGGGTTTGAGCAGTTCTTC.